The present T cell receptor beta chain was sequenced within a study of T cell responses to AZD1222 COVID-19 vaccine. CDR3 size: 14 residues. The V gene lost 3 bases and the J gene lost 6 bases, with 13 bases spanning the gap. Germline CDR1 and CDR2: SEHNR and FQNEAQ (reference sequence). Clones were sequenced by immunoSEQ multiplex PCR, and TCRdb holds only the in-frame ones, with some missing. The sample gives 180,000 or so clones, 90% to 95% of which show up once; approximately 1.6% is in the top ten. The TCR originated in an adult who received the AZD1222 COVID-19 vaccine. The chain recombines TRBV7-9 with TRBJ2-3; TRBD2 might be the D (5 bases). Here the sequenced sample was peripheral blood, taken 28 days after the second AZD1222 dose. DNA of the CDR3: TGTGCCAGCAGCTTCCGGGGAGACGTCGATACGCAGTATTTT. Encoded protein: CASSFRGDVDTQYF.